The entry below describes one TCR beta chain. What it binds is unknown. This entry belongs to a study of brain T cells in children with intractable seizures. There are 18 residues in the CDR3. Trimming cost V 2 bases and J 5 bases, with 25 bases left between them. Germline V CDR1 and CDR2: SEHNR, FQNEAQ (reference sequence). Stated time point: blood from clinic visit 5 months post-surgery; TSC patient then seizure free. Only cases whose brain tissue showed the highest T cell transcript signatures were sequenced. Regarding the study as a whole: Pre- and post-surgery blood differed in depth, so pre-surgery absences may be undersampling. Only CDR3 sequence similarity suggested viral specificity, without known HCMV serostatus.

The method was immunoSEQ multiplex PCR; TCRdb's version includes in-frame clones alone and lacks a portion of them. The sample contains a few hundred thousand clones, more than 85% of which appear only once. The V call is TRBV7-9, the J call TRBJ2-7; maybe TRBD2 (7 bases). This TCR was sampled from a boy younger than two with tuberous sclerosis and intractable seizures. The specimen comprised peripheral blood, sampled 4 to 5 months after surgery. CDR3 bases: TGTGCCAGCAGCTTACCTATCCAAGGGGGGGGTGAAATTGACGAGCAGTACTTC. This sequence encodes CASSLPIQGGGEIDEQYF.